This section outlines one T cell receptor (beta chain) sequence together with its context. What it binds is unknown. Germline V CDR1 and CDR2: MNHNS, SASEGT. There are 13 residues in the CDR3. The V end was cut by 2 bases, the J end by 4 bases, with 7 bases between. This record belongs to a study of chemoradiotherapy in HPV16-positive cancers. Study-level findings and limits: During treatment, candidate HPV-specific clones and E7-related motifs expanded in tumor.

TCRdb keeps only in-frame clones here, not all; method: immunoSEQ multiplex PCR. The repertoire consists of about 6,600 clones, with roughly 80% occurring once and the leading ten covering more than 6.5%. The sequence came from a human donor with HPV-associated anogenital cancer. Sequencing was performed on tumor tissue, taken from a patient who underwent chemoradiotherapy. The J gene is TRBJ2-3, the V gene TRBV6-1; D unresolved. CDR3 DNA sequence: TGTGCCAGCAGTGAACTCGCGGCAGATACGCAGTATTTT. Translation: CASSELAADTQYF.